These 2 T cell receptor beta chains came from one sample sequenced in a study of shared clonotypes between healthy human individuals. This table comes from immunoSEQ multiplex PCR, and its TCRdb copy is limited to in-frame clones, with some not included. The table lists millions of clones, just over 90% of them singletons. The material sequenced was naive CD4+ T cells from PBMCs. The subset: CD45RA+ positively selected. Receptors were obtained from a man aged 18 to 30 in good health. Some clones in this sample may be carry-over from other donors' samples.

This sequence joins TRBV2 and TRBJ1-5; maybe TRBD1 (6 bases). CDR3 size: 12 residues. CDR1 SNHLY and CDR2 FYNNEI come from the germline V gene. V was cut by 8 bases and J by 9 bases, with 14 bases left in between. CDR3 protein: CASSLMGAPQHF. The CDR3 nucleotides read TGTGCCAGCTCCCTTATGGGGGCGCCCCAGCATTTT.

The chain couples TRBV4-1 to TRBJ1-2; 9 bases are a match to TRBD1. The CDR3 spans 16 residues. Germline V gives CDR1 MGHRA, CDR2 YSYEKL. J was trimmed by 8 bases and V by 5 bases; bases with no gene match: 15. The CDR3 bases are TGCGCCAGCAGCAAGCCGGGACAGGGCCCCTATGAGGGCTACACCTTC. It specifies CASSKPGQGPYEGYTF.